A single sample is the source of the 9 T cell receptor beta chains below, sequenced in a study of blood T cell repertoires in COVID-19. Using immunoSEQ multiplex PCR, the repertoire was profiled, and TCRdb retains in-frame clones only, with some absent. The sample records around 130,000 clones, approximately 80% being singletons. The sequenced material came from peripheral blood. The receptors stem from a woman aged 50 to 60 with acute or convalescent COVID-19.

The chain uses TRBV6-5 and TRBJ1-6; the match to TRBD1 covers 7 bases. The CDR3 runs 14 residues. Germline CDR1 reads MNHEY; CDR2 reads SVGAGI. The trim removed 6 bases at V and 9 bases at J, leaving 8 bases unmatched. CDR3 DNA: TGTGCCAGCAGAGGGGACAGCATCGGTTCACCCCTCCACTTT. Its protein product is CASRGDSIGSPLHF.

The V call is TRBV19, the J call TRBJ1-1; TRBD1 might be the D (5 bases). Germline assignment: CDR1 LNHDA and CDR2 SQIVND (reference sequence). This CDR3 is built from 12 residues. The germline V and J ends were trimmed by 5 bases and 10 bases, with 14 bases remaining between them. The CDR3 sequence is CASSDQGFRAFF. The DNA of the CDR3 is TGTGCCAGTAGTGACCAGGGTTTCCGAGCTTTCTTT. Combining the CDR3 with reference TRBV19 and TRBJ1-1 gives the whole variable domain DGGITQSPKYLFRKEGQNVTLSCEQNLNHDAMYWYRQDPGQGLRLIYYSQIVNDFQKGDIAEGYSVSREKKESFPLTVTSAQKNPTAFYLCASSDQGFRAFFGQGTRLTVV.

This clone came up a few times. The chain carries TRBV2 and TRBJ1-2; D is unresolved. The CDR3 runs 13 residues. V shed 6 bases and J shed 3 bases, with 11 bases lying between them. The V gene's germline CDR1 is SNHLY and CDR2 FYNNEI. In DNA, the CDR3 is TGTGCCAGCAGGAACCAGGCCCACTATGGCTACACCTTC. Protein product: CASRNQAHYGYTF.

The rearrangement uses TRBV3-1 (or the pseudogene TRBV3-2) and TRBJ1-2, with 9 nucleotides matching TRBD1. J gave up 7 bases and V 4 bases, and 7 bases lay outside the gene matches. CDR3 length equals 14 residues. The germline gives CDR1 LGHDT, CDR2 YNNKEL (reference sequence). The CDR3 spells CASSLGQGKGGYTF. The CDR3 DNA reads as TGTGCCAGCAGCCTTGGACAGGGGAAGGGTGGCTACACCTTC.

V usage is TRBV7-8 and J usage is TRBJ1-4; D call uncertain. The ends were cut back, 0 bases at V and 0 bases at J, with 8 bases in the middle. The CDR3 covers 16 residues. The germline CDR1 and CDR2 sequences are SGHVS and FQNEAQ. CDR3 nucleotides: TGTGCCAGCAGCTTAGCAGCAGCGACAACTAATGAAAAACTGTTTTTT. Amino acid sequence: CASSLAAATTNEKLFF.

The chain combines TRBV11-2 with TRBJ2-2; 8 nucleotides line up with TRBD1. The length of the CDR3 is 18 residues. The germline V gene has CDR1 SGHAT and CDR2 FQNNGV. The J segment lost 1 base and the V segment lost 5 bases, leaving 12 bases of the junction unmatched. CDR3 sequence reads: CASSPTGGQGRNTGELFF. Here the CDR3 DNA reads TGTGCCAGCAGCCCGACCGGAGGACAGGGCAGGAACACCGGGGAGCTGTTTTTT.

This clone showed up just once. The rearrangement links TRBV19 to TRBJ1-5; 7 bases match TRBD1. The CDR3 has 16 amino acids. Germline V gives CDR1 LNHDA, CDR2 SQIVND (reference sequence). J was trimmed by 3 bases and V by 3 bases; bases with no gene match: 8. Here the CDR3 DNA reads TGTGCCAGTAGTATCCAACCGACAGGGATCAATCAGCCCCAGCATTTT. This codes for CASSIQPTGINQPQHF. Supplemented by reference TRBV19 and TRBJ1-5, the full variable domain reads DGGITQSPKYLFRKEGQNVTLSCEQNLNHDAMYWYRQDPGQGLRLIYYSQIVNDFQKGDIAEGYSVSREKKESFPLTVTSAQKNPTAFYLCASSIQPTGINQPQHFGDGTRLSIL.

The rearrangement links TRBV9 to TRBJ2-1; 12 nucleotides align to TRBD2. The V gene end was trimmed by 3 bases and the J gene end by 9 bases; junction bases not matched to a gene: 7. CDR3 length equals 15 residues. Germline CDR1 reads SGDLS; CDR2 reads YYNGEE. The CDR3 coding sequence is TGTGCCAGCAGCGCGCTAGCGGGGGGGTTTGTTGAGCAGTTCTTC. This sequence encodes CASSALAGGFVEQFF.

The V call is TRBV2, the J call TRBJ1-1; D is unclear. Germline V lookup: CDR1 SNHLY, CDR2 FYNNEI. V was trimmed by 8 bases and J by 1 base, leaving 11 bases between them. The CDR3 runs to 13 residues. This CDR3 is CASRNLGNTEAFF. Here the CDR3 DNA reads TGTGCCAGCCGAAACCTCGGGAACACTGAAGCTTTCTTT.